This TCR beta chain originates from a study of response to subunit inactivated influenza vaccine. This clonotype was seen a handful of times. TCRdb reanalysed the RT-PCR reads using MiXCR and keeps one entry per CDR3 protein. The table has about 780,000 distinct CDR3 sequences, 15% to 20% seen once. The CDR3 spans 17 residues. Germline CDR1 is SGHRS and CDR2 is YFSETQ. The V gene lost 4 bases and the J gene lost 3 bases, with 20 bases spanning the gap. V and J are TRBV5-1 and TRBJ2-1; a weak D match, TRBD1 (5 bases). Specimen: PBMCs from blood, collected approximately 5 days after vaccination. The sequence derives from a man in his forties or fifties who received an inactivated influenza vaccine. The CDR3 loop reads CASSLGPQGLSYNEQFF. CDR3 DNA sequence: TGCGCCAGCAGCCTAGGCCCCCAGGGCCTGAGCTACAATGAGCAGTTCTTC.